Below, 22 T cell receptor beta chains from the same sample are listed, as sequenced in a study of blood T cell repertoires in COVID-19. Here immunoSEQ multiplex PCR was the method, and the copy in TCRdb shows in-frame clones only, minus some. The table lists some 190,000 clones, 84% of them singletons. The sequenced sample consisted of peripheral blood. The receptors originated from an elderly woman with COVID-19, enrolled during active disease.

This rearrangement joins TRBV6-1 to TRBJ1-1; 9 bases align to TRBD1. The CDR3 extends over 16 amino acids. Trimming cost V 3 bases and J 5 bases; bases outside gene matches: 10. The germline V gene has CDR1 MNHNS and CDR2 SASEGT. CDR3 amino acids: CASSENHRGRWTEAFF. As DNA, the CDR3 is TGTGCCAGCAGTGAGAACCACAGGGGGCGATGGACTGAAGCTTTCTTT.

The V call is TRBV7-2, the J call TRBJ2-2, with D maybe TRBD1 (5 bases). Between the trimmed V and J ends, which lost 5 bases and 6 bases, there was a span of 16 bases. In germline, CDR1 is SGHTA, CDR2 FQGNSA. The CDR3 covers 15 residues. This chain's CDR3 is CASSPIRVGPGELFF. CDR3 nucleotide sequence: TGTGCCAGCAGCCCCATCAGGGTGGGGCCCGGGGAGCTGTTTTTT.

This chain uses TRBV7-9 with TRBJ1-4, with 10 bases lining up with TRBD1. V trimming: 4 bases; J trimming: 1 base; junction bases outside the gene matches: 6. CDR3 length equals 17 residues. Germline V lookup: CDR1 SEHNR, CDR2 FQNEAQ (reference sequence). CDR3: CASSWDRGIRTNEKLFF. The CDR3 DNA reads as TGTGCCAGCAGCTGGGACAGGGGTATACGAACTAATGAAAAACTGTTTTTT.

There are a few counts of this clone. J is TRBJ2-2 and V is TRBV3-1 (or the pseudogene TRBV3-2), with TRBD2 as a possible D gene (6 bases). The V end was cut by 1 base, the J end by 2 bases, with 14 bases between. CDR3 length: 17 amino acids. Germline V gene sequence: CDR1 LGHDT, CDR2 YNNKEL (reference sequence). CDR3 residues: CASSQGGASANTGELFF. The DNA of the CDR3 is TGTGCCAGCAGCCAAGGCGGCGCTAGCGCCAACACCGGGGAGCTGTTTTTT.

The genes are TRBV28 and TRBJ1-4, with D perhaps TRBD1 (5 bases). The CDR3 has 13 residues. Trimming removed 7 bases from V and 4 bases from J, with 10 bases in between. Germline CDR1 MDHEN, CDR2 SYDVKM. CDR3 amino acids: CASTRGLNEKLFF. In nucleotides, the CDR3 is TGTGCCAGCACGAGGGGACTTAATGAAAAACTGTTTTTT.

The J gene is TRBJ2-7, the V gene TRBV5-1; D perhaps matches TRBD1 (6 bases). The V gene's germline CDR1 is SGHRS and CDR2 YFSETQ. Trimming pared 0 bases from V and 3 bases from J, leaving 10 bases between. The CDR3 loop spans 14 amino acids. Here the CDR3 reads CASSLDRALYEQYF. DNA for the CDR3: TGCGCCAGCAGCTTGGACAGGGCCCTCTACGAGCAGTACTTC.

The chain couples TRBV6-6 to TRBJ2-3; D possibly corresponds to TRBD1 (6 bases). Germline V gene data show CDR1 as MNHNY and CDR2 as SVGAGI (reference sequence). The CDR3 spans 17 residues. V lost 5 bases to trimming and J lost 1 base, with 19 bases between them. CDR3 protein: CASSPRDTSVGTDTQYF. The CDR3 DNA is TGTGCCAGCAGTCCCCGGGACACCTCTGTGGGCACAGATACGCAGTATTTT.

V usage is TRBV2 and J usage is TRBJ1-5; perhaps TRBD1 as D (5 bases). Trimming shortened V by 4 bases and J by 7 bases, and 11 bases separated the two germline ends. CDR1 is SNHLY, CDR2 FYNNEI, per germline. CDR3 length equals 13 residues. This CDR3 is CASSGDLPQPQHF. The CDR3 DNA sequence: TGTGCCAGCAGTGGGGACTTACCCCAGCCCCAGCATTTT.

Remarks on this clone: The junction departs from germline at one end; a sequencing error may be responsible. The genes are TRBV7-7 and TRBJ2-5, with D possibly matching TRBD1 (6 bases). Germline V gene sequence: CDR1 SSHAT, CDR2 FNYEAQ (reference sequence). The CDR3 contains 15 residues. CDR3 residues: CASSLAPGTMETQYF. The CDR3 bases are TGTGCTAGCAGCTTAGCGCCAGGGACAATGGAAACCCAGTACTTC.

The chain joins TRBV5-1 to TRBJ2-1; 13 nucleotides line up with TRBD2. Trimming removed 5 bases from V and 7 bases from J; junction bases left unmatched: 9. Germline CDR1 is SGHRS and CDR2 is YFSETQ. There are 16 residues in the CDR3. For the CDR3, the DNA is TGCGCCAGCAGTCAGACAACGGGACTAGCGGGAAATGAGCAGTTCTTC. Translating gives CASSQTTGLAGNEQFF. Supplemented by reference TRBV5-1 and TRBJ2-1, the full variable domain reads KAGVTQTPRYLIKTRGQQVTLSCSPISGHRSVSWYQQTPGQGLQFLFEYFSETQRNKGNFPGRFSGRQFSNSRSEMNVSTLELGDSALYLCASSQTTGLAGNEQFFGPGTRLTVL.

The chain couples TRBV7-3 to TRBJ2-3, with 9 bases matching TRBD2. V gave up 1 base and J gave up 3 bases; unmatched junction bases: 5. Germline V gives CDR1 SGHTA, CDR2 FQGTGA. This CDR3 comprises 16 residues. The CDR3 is CASSLNPSGVTDTQYF. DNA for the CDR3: TGTGCCAGCAGCTTAAATCCTAGCGGGGTAACAGATACGCAGTATTTT.

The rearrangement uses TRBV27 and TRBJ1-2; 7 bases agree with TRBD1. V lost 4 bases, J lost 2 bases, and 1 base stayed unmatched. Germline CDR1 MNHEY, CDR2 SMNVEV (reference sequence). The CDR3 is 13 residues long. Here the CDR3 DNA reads TGTGCCAGCAGTTCGACAGGGAACTATGGCTACACCTTC. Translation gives CASSSTGNYGYTF.

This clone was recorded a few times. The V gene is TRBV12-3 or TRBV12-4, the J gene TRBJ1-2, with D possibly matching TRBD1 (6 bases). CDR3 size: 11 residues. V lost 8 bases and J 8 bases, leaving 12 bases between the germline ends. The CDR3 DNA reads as TGTGCCAGCGCAGGGGTATTCGGCTACACCTTC. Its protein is CASAGVFGYTF.

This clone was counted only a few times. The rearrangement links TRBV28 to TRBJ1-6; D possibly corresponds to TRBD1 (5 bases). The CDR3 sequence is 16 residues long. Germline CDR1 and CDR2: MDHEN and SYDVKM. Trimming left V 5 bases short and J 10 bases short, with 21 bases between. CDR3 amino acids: CASSRTWGDPRSPLHF. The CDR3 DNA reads TGTGCCAGCAGTCGAACCTGGGGGGACCCTAGGTCACCCCTCCACTTT.

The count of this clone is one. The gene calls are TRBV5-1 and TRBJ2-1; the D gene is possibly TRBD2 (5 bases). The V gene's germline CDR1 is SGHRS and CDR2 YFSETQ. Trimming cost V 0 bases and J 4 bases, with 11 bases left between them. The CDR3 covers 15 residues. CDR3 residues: CASSLGFGLYNEQFF. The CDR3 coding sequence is TGCGCCAGCAGCTTGGGTTTCGGACTTTACAATGAGCAGTTCTTC.

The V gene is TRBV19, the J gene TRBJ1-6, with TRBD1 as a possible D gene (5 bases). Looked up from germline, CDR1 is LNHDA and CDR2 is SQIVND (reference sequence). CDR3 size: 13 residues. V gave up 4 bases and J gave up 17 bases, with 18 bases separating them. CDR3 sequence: CASSNLGGTPIHF. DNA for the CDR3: TGTGCCAGTAGTAACCTCGGGGGGACGCCAATCCACTTT.

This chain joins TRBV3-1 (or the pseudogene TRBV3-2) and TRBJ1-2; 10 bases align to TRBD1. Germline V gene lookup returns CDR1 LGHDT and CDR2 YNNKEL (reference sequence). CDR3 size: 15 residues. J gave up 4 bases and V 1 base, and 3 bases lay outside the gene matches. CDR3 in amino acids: CASSQGDRGPYGYTF. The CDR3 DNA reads TGTGCCAGCAGCCAAGGGGACAGGGGACCCTATGGCTACACCTTC.

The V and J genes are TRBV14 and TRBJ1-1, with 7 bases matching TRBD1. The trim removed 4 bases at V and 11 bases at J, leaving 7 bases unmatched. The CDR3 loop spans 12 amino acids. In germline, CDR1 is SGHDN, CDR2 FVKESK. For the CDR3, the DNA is TGTGCCAGCAGCCCGACAGGGTTCCAGGCTTTCTTT. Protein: CASSPTGFQAFF.

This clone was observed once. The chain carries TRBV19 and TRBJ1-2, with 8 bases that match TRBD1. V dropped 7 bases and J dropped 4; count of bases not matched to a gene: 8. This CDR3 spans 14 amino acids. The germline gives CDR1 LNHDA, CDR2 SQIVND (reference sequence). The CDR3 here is CASNSGGWAYGYTF. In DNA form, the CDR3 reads TGTGCCAGTAATTCAGGGGGCTGGGCCTATGGCTACACCTTC.

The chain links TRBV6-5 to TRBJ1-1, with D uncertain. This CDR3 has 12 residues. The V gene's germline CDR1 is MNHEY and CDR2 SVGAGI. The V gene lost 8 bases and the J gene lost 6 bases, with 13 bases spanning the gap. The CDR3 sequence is CASHVGGSEAFF. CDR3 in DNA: TGTGCCAGCCATGTGGGAGGTTCTGAAGCTTTCTTT.

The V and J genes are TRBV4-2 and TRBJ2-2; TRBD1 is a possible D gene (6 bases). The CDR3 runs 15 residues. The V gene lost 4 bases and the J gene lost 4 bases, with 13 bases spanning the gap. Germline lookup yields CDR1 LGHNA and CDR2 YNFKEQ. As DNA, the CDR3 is TGTGCCAGCAGCCGGGCAGGGGTGAGCACCGGGGAGCTGTTTTTT. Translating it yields CASSRAGVSTGELFF.

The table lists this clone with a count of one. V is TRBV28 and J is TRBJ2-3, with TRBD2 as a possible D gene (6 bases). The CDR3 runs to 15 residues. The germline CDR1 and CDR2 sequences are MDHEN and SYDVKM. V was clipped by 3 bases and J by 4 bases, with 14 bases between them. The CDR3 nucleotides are TGTGCCAGCAGTTTCTGGACGGAGGGGTCAGATACGCAGTATTTT. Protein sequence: CASSFWTEGSDTQYF.